The next 17 T cell receptor beta chains were all read from a single sample in a study of glioma-infiltrating T cells after dendritic cell vaccination. Measured with immunoSEQ multiplex PCR; TCRdb has only the in-frame clones, and not every one. The sample gives 75,000 to 100,000 clones, around three quarters of which show up once; around 5.4% is in the top ten. This sample comprised blood, obtained before dendritic cell vaccination. The receptors originated from a human donor with glioblastoma.

This clone was detected a few times. The chain uses TRBV7-2 and TRBJ1-3; maybe TRBD1 (5 bases). The CDR3 runs to 15 residues. V was trimmed by 7 bases and J by 4 bases, leaving 17 bases between them. CDR1 is SGHTA and CDR2 is FQGNSA in the germline V gene. The CDR3 DNA reads as TGTGCCAGCACCGTCTCGGGGGGGGTAGGAAACACCATATATTTT. Its protein is CASTVSGGVGNTIYF.

This chain connects TRBV27 to TRBJ2-1, with D perhaps matching TRBD1 (7 bases). Per germline, CDR1 MNHEY and CDR2 SMNVEV (reference sequence). This CDR3 has 16 residues. Between the trimmed V and J ends, which lost 8 bases and 4 bases, there was a span of 21 bases. The CDR3 region has the DNA TGTGCCAGCCTATCAGGGGGGAGCGGTCTATACAATGAGCAGTTCTTC. Its translation: CASLSGGSGLYNEQFF.

This clone appeared a few times. The chain couples TRBV6-5 to TRBJ1-2; tentative D call: TRBD1 (5 bases). V was shortened by 2 bases and J by 4 bases, with 11 bases between the two germline ends. Per the germline V gene, CDR1 is MNHEY and CDR2 is SVGAGI. The CDR3 loop spans 14 amino acids. CDR3 in amino acids: CASSYGGGFYGYTF. CDR3 sequence (DNA): TGTGCCAGCAGTTACGGGGGGGGGTTCTATGGCTACACCTTC.

J is TRBJ2-7 and V is TRBV7-9; maybe TRBD2 (6 bases). The CDR3 has 13 residues. V shed 7 bases and J shed 7 bases, with 17 bases lying between them. In germline, CDR1 is SEHNR, CDR2 FQNEAQ (reference sequence). CDR3 amino acids: CASTTGERSEQYF. In DNA form, the CDR3 reads TGTGCCAGCACCACGGGGGAGCGGTCTGAGCAGTACTTC.

This chain uses TRBV29-1 with TRBJ2-7; 12 bases fit TRBD2. The germline V gene encodes CDR1 SQVTM and CDR2 ANQGSEA. V dropped 6 bases and J dropped 4; count of bases not matched to a gene: 10. CDR3 length equals 15 residues. CDR3 in amino acids: CSVRTSGIGRYEQYF. The CDR3 DNA follows: TGCAGCGTACGGACTAGCGGGATCGGGCGGTACGAGCAGTACTTC.

The CDR3 is CASSPGIGGYYEQYF. The DNA for the CDR3 is TGTGCCAGCAGCCCCGGAATTGGGGGCTACTACGAGCAGTACTTC. V and J are TRBV11-2 and TRBJ2-7; maybe TRBD1 (6 bases). This CDR3 region has 15 residues. Trimming cost V 5 bases and J 3 bases, with 17 bases left between them. In germline, CDR1 is SGHAT, CDR2 FQNNGV.

The J gene is TRBJ1-1, the V gene TRBV7-9; D is perhaps TRBD1 (5 bases). Trimming took off 1 base at V and 0 bases at J, with 12 bases between the two ends. Germline V lookup: CDR1 SEHNR, CDR2 FQNEAQ (reference sequence). The CDR3 totals 16 residues. CDR3: CASSLGGGSLNTEAFF. The CDR3 nucleotides read TGTGCCAGCAGCTTAGGGGGGGGTAGCCTGAACACTGAAGCTTTCTTT.

About this clone itself: A read error may produce the germline difference seen at one junction end. The chain recombines TRBV11-2 with TRBJ1-1; D is unclear. The CDR3 length is 13 residues. Looked up from germline, CDR1 is SGHAT and CDR2 is FQNNGV. As DNA, the CDR3 is TGTGCCAGCACAGCGGGCCTGAAGACTGAAGCTTTCTTT. Translating gives CASTAGLKTEAFF.

The chain is built from TRBV9 and TRBJ2-1; 8 nucleotides agree with TRBD2. J gave up 8 bases and V 4 bases, and 20 bases lay outside the gene matches. From germline, CDR1 is SGDLS and CDR2 YYNGEE. CDR3 length: 18 residues. The CDR3 protein is CASSPRGRMERGGHEQFF. The CDR3 DNA reads as TGTGCCAGCAGCCCCCGGGGTCGGATGGAACGGGGGGGCCATGAGCAGTTCTTC.

The chain couples TRBV11-3 to TRBJ2-6, with 11 bases matching TRBD1. The junction had 6 bases not matched to a gene; V was cut back by 4 bases and J by 4 bases. This CDR3 comprises 17 residues. The germline gives CDR1 SGHNT, CDR2 YENEEA. CDR3 protein: CASSSRTGGSGANVLTF. The CDR3 nucleotides read TGTGCCAGCAGCTCGCGGACAGGGGGCTCCGGGGCCAACGTCCTGACTTTC.

V and J are TRBV7-6 and TRBJ2-7; the match to TRBD1 covers 10 bases. Per germline, CDR1 SGHVS and CDR2 FNYEAQ. The CDR3 contains 16 residues. J gave up 0 bases and V 1 base, and 3 bases lay outside the gene matches. As DNA, the CDR3 is TGTGCCAGCAGCTTAGTTAGGACAGGGGGCTCCTACGAGCAGTACTTC. Protein sequence: CASSLVRTGGSYEQYF.

CDR3 nucleotide sequence: TGTGCCAGCAGTGAAGAGGCGGGGAACACTGAAGCTTTCTTT. Protein: CASSEEAGNTEAFF. The rearrangement links TRBV6-1 to TRBJ1-1, with D hard to call. V dropped 1 base and J dropped 1 base, with 7 bases sitting between them. CDR1 is MNHNS, CDR2 SASEGT, per germline. This CDR3 is built from 14 residues.

The rearrangement joins TRBV5-1 to TRBJ2-2, with no clear D. V was cut by 1 base and J by 3 bases, with 10 bases left in between. Looked up from germline, CDR1 is SGHRS and CDR2 is YFSETQ. This CDR3 region has 15 residues. The CDR3 nucleotides read TGCGCCAGCAGCTTGAGCCGGTTAGACACCGGGGAGCTGTTTTTT. Amino acids: CASSLSRLDTGELFF. The complete variable domain, with remaining parts taken from reference TRBV5-1 and TRBJ2-2, reads KAGVTQTPRYLIKTRGQQVTLSCSPISGHRSVSWYQQTPGQGLQFLFEYFSETQRNKGNFPGRFSGRQFSNSRSEMNVSTLELGDSALYLCASSLSRLDTGELFFGEGSRLTVL.

The chain combines TRBV18 with TRBJ1-1; D perhaps matches TRBD1 (6 bases). The V gene's germline CDR1 is KGHSH and CDR2 LQKENI. The CDR3 contains 16 residues. Trimming took off 2 bases at V and 1 base at J, with 14 bases between the two ends. CDR3 bases: TGTGCCAGCTCACCAAAAGGGGCAGGGGCGAACACTGAAGCTTTCTTT. The encoded protein is CASSPKGAGANTEAFF.

The V call is TRBV18, the J call TRBJ2-7; D is perhaps TRBD1 (6 bases). This CDR3 spans 15 amino acids. CDR1 is KGHSH, CDR2 LQKENI, per germline. The ends were cut back, 4 bases at V and 5 bases at J, with 18 bases in the middle. The chain's CDR3 is CASSRRSGHQDEQYF. CDR3 DNA: TGTGCCAGCTCACGACGATCGGGACATCAGGACGAGCAGTACTTC.

This clone was seen a handful of times. The chain links TRBV7-3 to TRBJ2-1, with 9 positions matching TRBD2. CDR3 length equals 16 residues. CDR1 is SGHTA, CDR2 FQGTGA, per germline. V was clipped by 2 bases and J by 6 bases; unmatched bases: 8. CDR3 region: CASSLSASGVVNEQFF. CDR3 bases: TGTGCCAGCAGCTTATCCGCTAGCGGGGTGGTCAATGAGCAGTTCTTC.

This clone was seen only a few times. The chain combines TRBV4-2 with TRBJ2-7, with TRBD1 identical over 10 bases. Trimming removed 4 bases from V and 0 bases from J; junction bases left unmatched: 6. Per the germline V gene, CDR1 is LGHNA and CDR2 is YNFKEQ. This CDR3 contains 16 residues. The CDR3 bases are TGTGCCAGCAGCCGAGGACAGGGGGTACTCTCCTACGAGCAGTACTTC. It codes for CASSRGQGVLSYEQYF.